These 20 T cell receptor beta chains were all obtained from the same sample, sequenced in a study of shared clonotypes between healthy human individuals. Repertoires were generated with immunoSEQ multiplex PCR, while TCRdb's copy carries only in-frame clones and drops some. Among millions of clones listed, more than 85% were seen once. The sample taken for sequencing was naive CD4+ T cells from PBMCs. The subset here: CD45RA+ positively selected. These receptors came from a man between 18 and 29 years old in good health. Some clones in this sample may be carry-over from other donors' samples.

The V call is TRBV19, the J call TRBJ2-1, with 9 bases that match TRBD2. The CDR3 totals 14 residues. Losses at the gene ends were 9 bases for V and 9 bases for J; bases not matched to a gene: 12. From germline, CDR1 is LNHDA and CDR2 SQIVND (reference sequence). The CDR3 protein is CASSELGTSTEQFF. For the CDR3, the DNA is TGTGCCAGCTCCGAACTGGGGACTAGCACTGAGCAGTTCTTC.

The gene calls are TRBV28 and TRBJ2-5; possibly TRBD2 for D (6 bases). With 6 bases removed from V and 5 bases from J, the gap between germline ends came to 19 bases. Germline CDR1 and CDR2: MDHEN and SYDVKM. The CDR3 covers 15 residues. The CDR3 loop reads CASSPWTTGGETQYF. The CDR3 DNA reads as TGTGCCAGCAGCCCTTGGACTACCGGCGGGGAGACCCAGTACTTC.

The chain combines TRBV7-9 with TRBJ2-7; maybe TRBD1 (6 bases). Per germline, CDR1 SEHNR and CDR2 FQNEAQ (reference sequence). The CDR3 runs 15 residues. The V end lost 2 bases, the J end lost 2 bases, and 13 bases lay between the germline ends. Here the CDR3 DNA reads TGTGCCAGCAGCTTATTGGCCAGGGGTACCTACGAGCAGTACTTC. Encoded protein: CASSLLARGTYEQYF.

The chain is built from TRBV28 and TRBJ2-7, with 7 bases that match TRBD2. CDR1 is MDHEN, CDR2 SYDVKM, per germline. Trimming removed 6 bases from V and 4 bases from J; junction bases left unmatched: 9. The length of the CDR3 is 14 residues. The CDR3 is CASRSASGSYEQYF. The DNA of the CDR3 is TGTGCCAGCAGATCGGCTAGCGGCTCTTACGAGCAGTACTTC.

The chain is built from TRBV5-4 and TRBJ2-7, with a weak D call TRBD2 (5 bases). The CDR3 runs to 12 residues. V was cut by 4 bases and J by 5 bases, with 10 bases left in between. Germline values: CDR1 SGHNT, CDR2 YYREEE (reference sequence). This CDR3 is CASSQTGNEQYF. CDR3 bases: TGTGCCAGCAGCCAGACGGGAAACGAGCAGTACTTC.

The rearrangement joins TRBV28 to TRBJ1-5; D possibly corresponds to TRBD1 (6 bases). The CDR3 totals 16 residues. Trimming shortened V by 6 bases and J by 5 bases, and 20 bases separated the two germline ends. Per the germline V gene, CDR1 is MDHEN and CDR2 is SYDVKM. The CDR3, as DNA: TGTGCCAGCAGCATTTGGGGACGGGGGCTACATCAGCCCCAGCATTTT. Amino acids: CASSIWGRGLHQPQHF.

The chain has TRBV7-2 and TRBJ1-3, with 7 bases that match TRBD1. V lost 5 bases to trimming and J lost 3 bases; unmatched junction nucleotides: 13. The CDR3 has 17 amino acids. The germline V gene encodes CDR1 SGHTA and CDR2 FQGNSA. CDR3 nucleotides: TGTGCCAGCAGCCCGCGACAGGGTCTAATGGATGGAAACACCATATATTTT. It encodes CASSPRQGLMDGNTIYF.

The chain uses TRBV19 and TRBJ1-3; no clear D. V shed 1 base and J shed 0 bases, with 7 bases lying between them. CDR1 and CDR2 (germline): LNHDA, SQIVND (reference sequence). The CDR3 extends over 15 amino acids. CDR3 in DNA: TGTGCCAGTAGTATAGGAGGAGTCTCTGGAAACACCATATATTTT. Protein sequence: CASSIGGVSGNTIYF.

V gene TRBV5-1 combines with J gene TRBJ2-1; maybe TRBD2 (5 bases). The CDR3 consists of 14 residues. The V gene lost 0 bases and the J gene lost 9 bases, with 13 bases spanning the gap. Germline loops: CDR1 SGHRS, CDR2 YFSETQ. CDR3 protein: CASSLETPRGEQFF. CDR3 DNA sequence: TGCGCCAGCAGCTTGGAAACACCACGGGGTGAGCAGTTCTTC.

This chain joins TRBV19 and TRBJ2-1; D is possibly TRBD1 (5 bases). The CDR3 consists of 15 residues. Trimming cost V 9 bases and J 7 bases, with 22 bases left between them. CDR1 is LNHDA and CDR2 is SQIVND in the germline V gene (reference sequence). This CDR3 reads CARQGALAAENEQFF. The CDR3 DNA sequence: TGTGCCAGACAAGGGGCACTGGCGGCGGAGAATGAGCAGTTCTTC.

Here the CDR3 DNA reads TGTGCCATCAGAGGGACAGGGGGTCCCAACGAGCAGTACTTC. Protein product: CAIRGTGGPNEQYF. The V call is TRBV10-3, the J call TRBJ2-7; 11 bases are a match to TRBD1. Germline values: CDR1 ENHRY, CDR2 SYGVKD. With V trimmed by 6 bases and J by 5 bases, 6 bases remained unmatched. This CDR3 is 14 amino acids long.

This rearrangement joins TRBV2 to TRBJ1-4; tentative D call: TRBD1 (5 bases). Germline V CDR1 and CDR2: SNHLY, FYNNEI. The CDR3 is 14 amino acids. Trimming took 6 bases from V and 1 from J, leaving 9 bases between them. DNA for the CDR3: TGTGCCAGCAGCAGGGTTTTAACTAATGAAAAACTGTTTTTT. This translates into CASSRVLTNEKLFF.

The chain joins TRBV11-2 to TRBJ1-1, with D hard to call. The germline V and J ends were trimmed by 5 bases and 0 bases, with 7 bases remaining between them. CDR1 is SGHAT, CDR2 FQNNGV, per germline. This CDR3 spans 13 amino acids. CDR3: CASSHHLNTEAFF. CDR3 in DNA: TGTGCCAGCAGCCATCATCTGAACACTGAAGCTTTCTTT.

The rearrangement links TRBV7-2 to TRBJ1-5, with TRBD1 as a possible D gene (6 bases). Germline CDR1 is SGHTA and CDR2 is FQGNSA. The V gene lost 5 bases and the J gene lost 4 bases, with 12 bases spanning the gap. The CDR3 has 14 amino acids. CDR3 nucleotides: TGTGCCAGCAGCCCAAGACAGGATAATCAGCCCCAGCATTTT. Protein sequence: CASSPRQDNQPQHF.

This sequence joins TRBV27 and TRBJ2-7, with 7 positions matching TRBD1. CDR3 size: 15 residues. Losses at the gene ends were 5 bases for V and 6 bases for J; bases not matched to a gene: 13. CDR1 is MNHEY and CDR2 is SMNVEV in the germline V gene (reference sequence). The CDR3 reads CASSTHRGAQGEQYF. The CDR3 nucleotides are TGTGCCAGCAGTACTCACAGGGGCGCGCAGGGCGAGCAGTACTTC.

The chain employs TRBV4-1 and TRBJ1-1; 12 bases are shared with TRBD1. The germline gives CDR1 MGHRA, CDR2 YSYEKL. The CDR3 consists of 20 residues. Germline trimming cut 6 bases from V and 1 base from J; bases unmatched to any gene: 18. CDR3 DNA: TGCGCCAGCAGTCAAAAAAGAATCCCATGGGACAGGGGGCCGAACACTGAAGCTTTCTTT. Translating gives CASSQKRIPWDRGPNTEAFF.

Remarks on this clone: Within the sample, other DNA sequences also encode this same CDR3. This sequence joins TRBV18 and TRBJ2-7; no clear D gene. V was clipped by 3 bases and J by 2 bases, with 8 bases between them. Per germline, CDR1 KGHSH and CDR2 LQKENI. The CDR3 spans 13 residues. CDR3 in DNA: TGTGCCAGCTCACCCGCATATACCTACGAGCAGTACTTC. Protein product: CASSPAYTYEQYF.

The chain employs TRBV6-6 and TRBJ2-7, with D unresolved. The CDR3 extends over 15 amino acids. Per germline, CDR1 MNHNY and CDR2 SVGAGI (reference sequence). The V gene lost 4 bases and the J gene lost 3 bases, with 16 bases spanning the gap. CDR3 in amino acids: CASSSSSVARYEQYF. CDR3 DNA: TGTGCCAGCAGTTCCTCCTCGGTTGCCCGCTACGAGCAGTACTTC.

The gene calls are TRBV7-2 and TRBJ2-7; unclear D gene. The germline V gene has CDR1 SGHTA and CDR2 FQGNSA. The ends were cut back, 1 base at V and 4 bases at J, with 11 bases in the middle. The CDR3 length is 14 residues. The CDR3 region is CASSLEYGQYEQYF. The CDR3 coding sequence is TGTGCCAGCAGCTTAGAATACGGTCAGTACGAGCAGTACTTC.

In nucleotides, the CDR3 is TGTGCCAGCAGCCGGGACAGCTTTAATGAAAAACTGTTTTTT. It yields the protein CASSRDSFNEKLFF. V usage is TRBV5-4 and J usage is TRBJ1-4; 7 bases are shared with TRBD1. J lost 4 bases, V lost 4 bases, and 4 bases had no gene match. The CDR3 runs 14 residues. Germline CDR1 is SGHNT and CDR2 is YYREEE (reference sequence).